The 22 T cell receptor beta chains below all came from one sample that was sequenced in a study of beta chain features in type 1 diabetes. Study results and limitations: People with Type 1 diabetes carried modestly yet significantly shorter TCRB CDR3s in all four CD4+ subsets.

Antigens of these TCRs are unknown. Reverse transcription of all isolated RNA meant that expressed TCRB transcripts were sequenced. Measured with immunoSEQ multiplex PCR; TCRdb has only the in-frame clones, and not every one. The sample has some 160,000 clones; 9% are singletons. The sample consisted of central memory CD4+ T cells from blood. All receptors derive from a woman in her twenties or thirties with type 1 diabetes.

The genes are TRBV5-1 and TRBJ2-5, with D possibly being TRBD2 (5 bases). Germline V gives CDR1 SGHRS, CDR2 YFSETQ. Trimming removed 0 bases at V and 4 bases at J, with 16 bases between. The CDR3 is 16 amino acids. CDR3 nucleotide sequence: TGCGCCAGCAGCTTGGTTCTGGAGGAATCTGTAGAGACCCAGTACTTC. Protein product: CASSLVLEESVETQYF. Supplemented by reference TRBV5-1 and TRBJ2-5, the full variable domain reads KAGVTQTPRYLIKTRGQQVTLSCSPISGHRSVSWYQQTPGQGLQFLFEYFSETQRNKGNFPGRFSGRQFSNSRSEMNVSTLELGDSALYLCASSLVLEESVETQYFGPGTRLLVL.

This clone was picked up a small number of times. The CDR3: CASSLAAGVDTGELFF. The CDR3, as DNA: TGTGCCAGCAGCTTAGCAGCGGGAGTGGACACCGGGGAGCTGTTTTTT. The rearrangement uses TRBV11-3 and TRBJ2-2; 8 nucleotides align to TRBD2. CDR3 length: 16 residues. J gave up 3 bases and V 1 base, and 4 bases lay outside the gene matches. CDR1 is SGHNT, CDR2 YENEEA, per germline.

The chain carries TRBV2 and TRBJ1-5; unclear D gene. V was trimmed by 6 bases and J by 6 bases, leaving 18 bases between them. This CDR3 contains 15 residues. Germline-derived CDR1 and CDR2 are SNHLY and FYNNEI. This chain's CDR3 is CASSADFSLVQPQHF. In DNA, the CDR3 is TGTGCCAGCAGCGCGGACTTTTCCCTAGTTCAGCCCCAGCATTTT.

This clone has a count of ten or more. CDR3 in amino acids: CASSLDVASGSQGEQYF. The CDR3 bases are TGTGCCAGCAGCTTAGACGTGGCTAGCGGGAGTCAAGGGGAGCAGTACTTC. The chain recombines TRBV7-2 with TRBJ2-7; 10 bases map to TRBD2. V shed 1 base, J shed 7 bases, and the junction held 13 bases outside the gene matches. The CDR3 extends over 17 amino acids. Germline assignment: CDR1 SGHTA and CDR2 FQGNSA.

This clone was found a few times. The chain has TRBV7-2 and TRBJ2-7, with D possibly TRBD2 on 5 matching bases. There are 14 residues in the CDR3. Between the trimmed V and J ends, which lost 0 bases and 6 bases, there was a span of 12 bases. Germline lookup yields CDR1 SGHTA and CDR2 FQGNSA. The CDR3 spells CASSLAGKPSEQYF. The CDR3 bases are TGTGCCAGCAGCTTAGCCGGGAAACCGTCCGAGCAGTACTTC. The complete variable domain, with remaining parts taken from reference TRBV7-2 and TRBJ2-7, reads GAGVSQSPSNKVTEKGKDVELRCDPISGHTALYWYRQSLGQGLEFLIYFQGNSAPDKSGLPSDRFSAERTGGSVSTLTIQRTQQEDSAVYLCASSLAGKPSEQYFGPGTRLTVT.

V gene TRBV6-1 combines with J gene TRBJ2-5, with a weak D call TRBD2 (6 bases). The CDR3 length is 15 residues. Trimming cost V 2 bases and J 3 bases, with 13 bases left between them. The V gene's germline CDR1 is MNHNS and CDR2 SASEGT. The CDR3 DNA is TGTGCCAGCAGTGAATGGCAGGGAGGTAAAGAGACCCAGTACTTC. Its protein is CASSEWQGGKETQYF.

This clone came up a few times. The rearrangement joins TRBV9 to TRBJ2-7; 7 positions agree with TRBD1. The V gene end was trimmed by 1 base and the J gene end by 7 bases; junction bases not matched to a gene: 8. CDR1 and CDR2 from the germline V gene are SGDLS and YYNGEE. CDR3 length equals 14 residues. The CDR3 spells CASSVRDSVGEQYF. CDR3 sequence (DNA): TGTGCCAGCAGCGTACGGGACAGTGTAGGGGAGCAGTACTTC.

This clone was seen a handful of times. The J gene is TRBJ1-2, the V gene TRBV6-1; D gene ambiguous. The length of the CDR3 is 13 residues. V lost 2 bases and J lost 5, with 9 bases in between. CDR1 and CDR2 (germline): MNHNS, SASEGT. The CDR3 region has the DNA TGTGCCAGCAGTGAATTGGCACGATATGGCTACACCTTC. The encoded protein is CASSELARYGYTF.

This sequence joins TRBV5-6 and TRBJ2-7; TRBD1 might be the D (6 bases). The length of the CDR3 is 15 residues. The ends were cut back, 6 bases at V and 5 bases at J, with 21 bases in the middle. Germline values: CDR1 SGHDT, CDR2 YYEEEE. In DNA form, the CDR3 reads TGTGCCAGCAACCGATTTGACAGGTTTAAGGACGAGCAGTACTTC. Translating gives CASNRFDRFKDEQYF.

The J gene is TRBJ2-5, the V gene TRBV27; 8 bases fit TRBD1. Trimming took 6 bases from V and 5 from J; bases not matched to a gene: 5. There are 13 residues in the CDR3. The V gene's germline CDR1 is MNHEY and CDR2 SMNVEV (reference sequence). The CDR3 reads CASSATGGETQYF. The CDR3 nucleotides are TGTGCCAGCAGCGCCACAGGGGGTGAGACCCAGTACTTC.

The CDR3 loop reads CASSLSGPGNTGELFF. The CDR3 DNA is TGTGCCAGCAGCTTATCGGGTCCCGGTAACACCGGGGAGCTGTTTTTT. V and J are TRBV7-2 and TRBJ2-2; no clear D. The V and J ends lost 2 bases and 2 bases respectively, with 12 bases between them. From germline, CDR1 is SGHTA and CDR2 FQGNSA. The CDR3 is made up of 16 amino acids.

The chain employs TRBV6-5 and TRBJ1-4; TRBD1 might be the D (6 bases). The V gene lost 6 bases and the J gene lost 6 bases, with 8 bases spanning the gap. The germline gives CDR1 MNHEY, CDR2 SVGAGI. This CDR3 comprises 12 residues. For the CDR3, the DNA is TGTGCCAGCAGCGGGACACATGAAAAACTGTTTTTT. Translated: CASSGTHEKLFF.

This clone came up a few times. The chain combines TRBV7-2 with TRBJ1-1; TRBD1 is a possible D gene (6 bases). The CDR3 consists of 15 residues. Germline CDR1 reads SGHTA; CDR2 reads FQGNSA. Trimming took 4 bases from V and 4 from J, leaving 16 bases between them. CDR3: CASSSGQSKSTEAFF. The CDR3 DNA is TGTGCCAGCAGCTCCGGACAGTCTAAATCCACTGAAGCTTTCTTT.

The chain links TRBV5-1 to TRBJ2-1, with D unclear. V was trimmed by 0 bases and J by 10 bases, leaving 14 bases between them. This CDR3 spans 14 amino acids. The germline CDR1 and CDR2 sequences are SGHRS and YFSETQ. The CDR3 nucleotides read TGCGCCAGCAGCTTGGCCATGCATTCGGTCGAGCAGTTCTTC. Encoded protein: CASSLAMHSVEQFF.

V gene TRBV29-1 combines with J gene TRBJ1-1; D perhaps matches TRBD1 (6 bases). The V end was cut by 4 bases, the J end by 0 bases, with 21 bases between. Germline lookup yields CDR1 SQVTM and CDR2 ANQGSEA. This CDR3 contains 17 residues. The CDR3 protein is CSVGELGVGQLNTEAFF. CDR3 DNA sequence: TGCAGCGTTGGAGAGCTGGGAGTAGGACAGTTGAACACTGAAGCTTTCTTT.

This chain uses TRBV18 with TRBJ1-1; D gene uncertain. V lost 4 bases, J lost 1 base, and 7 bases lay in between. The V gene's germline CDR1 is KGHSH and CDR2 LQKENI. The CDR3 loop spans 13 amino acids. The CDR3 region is CASSRGRNTEAFF. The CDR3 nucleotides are TGTGCCAGCTCACGAGGCAGGAACACTGAAGCTTTCTTT.

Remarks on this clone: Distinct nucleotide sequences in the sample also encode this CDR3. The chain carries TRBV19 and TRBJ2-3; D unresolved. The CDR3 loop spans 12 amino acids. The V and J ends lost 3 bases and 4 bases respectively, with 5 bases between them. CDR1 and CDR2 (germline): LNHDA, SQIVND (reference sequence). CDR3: CASSIRSDTQYF. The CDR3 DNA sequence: TGTGCCAGTAGTATCCGTTCAGATACGCAGTATTTT.

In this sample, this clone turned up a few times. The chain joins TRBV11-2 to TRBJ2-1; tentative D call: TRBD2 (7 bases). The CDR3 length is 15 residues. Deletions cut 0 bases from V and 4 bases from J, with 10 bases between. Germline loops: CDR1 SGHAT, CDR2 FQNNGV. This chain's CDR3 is CASSLERGGYNEQFF. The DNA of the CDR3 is TGTGCCAGCAGCTTAGAAAGGGGGGGGTACAATGAGCAGTTCTTC.

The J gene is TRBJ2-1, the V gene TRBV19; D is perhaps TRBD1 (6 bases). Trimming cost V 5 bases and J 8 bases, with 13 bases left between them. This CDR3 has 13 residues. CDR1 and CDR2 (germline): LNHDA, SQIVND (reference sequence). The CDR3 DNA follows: TGTGCCAGTAGTTGGCAGGGGCCGGATGAGCAGTTCTTC. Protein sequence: CASSWQGPDEQFF.

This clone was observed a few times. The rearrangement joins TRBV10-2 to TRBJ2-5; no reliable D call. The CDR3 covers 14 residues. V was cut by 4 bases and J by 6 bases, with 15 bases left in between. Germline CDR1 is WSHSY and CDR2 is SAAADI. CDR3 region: CASSGSTSVKTQYF. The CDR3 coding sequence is TGCGCCAGCAGTGGGTCAACCTCGGTCAAGACCCAGTACTTC.

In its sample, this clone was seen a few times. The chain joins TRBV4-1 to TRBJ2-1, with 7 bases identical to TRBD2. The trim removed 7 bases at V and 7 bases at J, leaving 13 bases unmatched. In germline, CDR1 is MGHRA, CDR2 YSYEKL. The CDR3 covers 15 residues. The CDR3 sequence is CASKISSGGGNEQFF. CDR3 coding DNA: TGCGCCAGCAAGATCTCTAGCGGAGGCGGGAATGAGCAGTTCTTC.

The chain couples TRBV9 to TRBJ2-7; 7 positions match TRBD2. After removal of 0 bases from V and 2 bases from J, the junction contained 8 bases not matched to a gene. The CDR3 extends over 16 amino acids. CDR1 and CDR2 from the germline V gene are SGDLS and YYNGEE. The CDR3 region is CASSVAGTTHTYEQYF. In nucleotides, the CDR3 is TGTGCCAGCAGCGTAGCCGGGACTACCCACACCTACGAGCAGTACTTC.